Listed below are T cell receptor beta chains from one sample, sequenced in a study of regulatory T cells in long-lasting Graves disease. TCRdb independently ran MiXCR on the multiplex PCR reads; one entry per CDR3 protein. The sample holds 400,000 to 500,000 distinct CDR3 sequences, around 15% seen once. The same sample was also used in a study of T cells in Graves' hyperthyroidism and ophthalmopathy.

Sequenced material: peripheral blood mononuclear cells (PBMCs), taken at new diagnosis, from a patient treated with antithyroid drugs. These receptors were obtained from a woman between 45 and 65 years old with Graves disease. CDR3s leave out the opening cysteine and the closing phenylalanine or tryptophan. Fields, in order: J gene, clone size, V gene, CDR3 protein. Rows give clone size only sometimes, using once, few, many, or a class for an expanded clone.

>TRBJ1-1|-|TRBV2
ASSELSVGTAEAF
>TRBJ1-5|-|TRBV18
ASSQTDGDQPQH
>TRBJ1-5|few|TRBV12-3/TRBV12-4
ASVGGGGQPQH
>TRBJ1-4|-|TRBV18
ASSPSFPYRTNEKLF
>TRBJ2-1|many|TRBV14
ASTPGVSSYNEQF
>TRBJ2-2|-|TRBV4-3
ASSQGSGRGTGELF
>TRBJ1-3|many|TRBV12-3/TRBV12-4
ASERGNTIY
>TRBJ1-2|many|TRBV5-4
ASSETAYGYT
>TRBJ2-7|few|TRBV28
ASTDGRAKYEQY
>TRBJ2-5|-|TRBV7-9
ASSRPRGQETQY
>TRBJ2-1|few|TRBV19
ASRIPGQTNNEQF
>TRBJ1-3|few|TRBV4-2
ASSQTPGQGSGNTIY
>TRBJ1-1|many|TRBV5-5
ATAVTGQGDTEAF
>TRBJ2-7|few|TRBV7-2
ASSLLPGMTTYEQY
>TRBJ1-5|-|TRBV19
ASNTGTAYQPQH
>TRBJ2-7|few|TRBV3-1
ASSQYTSGSGEQY
>TRBJ2-7|many|TRBV2
ASSDWRAGGYEQY
>TRBJ2-2|many|TRBV11-3
ASSLRGATNTGELF
>TRBJ2-1|-|TRBV29-1
SAQRLAYNEQF
>TRBJ2-3|many|TRBV29-1
SVASADTQY
>TRBJ2-1|many|TRBV11-3
ASSLTSGGTHNEQF
>TRBJ2-2|-|TRBV19
ASIGLAGVQTGELF
>TRBJ2-5|many|TRBV11-2
ASSSEREEETQY
>TRBJ2-7|many|TRBV4-1
ASSQDSGLVYEQY
>TRBJ1-1|many|TRBV5-1
ASSFGMNTEAF
>-|few|TRBV3-1
ASSQDGGAGAQETQY
>TRBJ2-2|few|TRBV30
ASRDRVLAGELF
>TRBJ1-2|-|TRBV27
ASSSQVTTFNIGGYT
>TRBJ1-1|many|TRBV18
ASSPQGMNTEAF
>TRBJ1-2|many|TRBV28
ASSFANNRDGYT
>TRBJ2-1|many|TRBV11-2
ASSLVGLAESYNEQF
>TRBJ1-5|-|TRBV6-2/TRBV6-3
ASSYSRQSNQPQH
>TRBJ1-4|few|TRBV11-2
ASSTQAAYEKLF
>TRBJ2-1|-|TRBV20-1
SASRGAGHTYNEQF
>TRBJ2-7|-|TRBV7-9
ASSAERHSSYEQY
>TRBJ2-1|-|TRBV5-1
ASSHATTAYNEQF
>TRBJ2-7|few|TRBV6-1
ASSDGSLGEQY
>TRBJ2-1|many|TRBV13
ASSFPQGYNEQF
>TRBJ1-6|-|TRBV28
ASRGPDPSSYNSPLH
>TRBJ1-4|many|TRBV11-2
ASRDNNEKLF
>TRBJ2-7|many|TRBV11-2
ASSTNRESYEQY
>TRBJ2-1|many|TRBV27
ASSLSQGNEQF
>TRBJ2-1|many|TRBV7-9
ASSFPGLAGEGEQF
>TRBJ2-7|-|TRBV11-3
ASRKQNSYEQY
>TRBJ2-1|many|TRBV3-1
ASSATGGLSYNEQF
>TRBJ1-2|-|TRBV29-1
SVEDHEDYGYT
>TRBJ2-7|-|TRBV7-9
ASSPPGTGLPEQY